These T cell receptor beta chains were read from a single sample in a study of blood T cell repertoires in COVID-19. Clones were sequenced by immunoSEQ multiplex PCR, and TCRdb holds only the in-frame ones, with some missing. The sample shows roughly 200,000 clones, 85% to 90% of them seen only once. The source material was peripheral blood. These receptors originate from a man aged 50 to 60 with acute or convalescent COVID-19. Each CDR3 is given with its conserved first and last residue.

V gene	J gene	CDR3 protein
TRBV10-3	TRBJ1-2	CAISEMSGRNGGYTF
TRBV11-2	TRBJ2-1	CASSLFQTGTFSYNEQFF
TRBV18	TRBJ2-2	CASSPRTGSDTGELFF
TRBV7-9	TRBJ1-3	CASSLGQGTNTIYF
TRBV7-2	TRBJ2-2	CASSSQGASGTGELFF
TRBV4-2	TRBJ2-1	CASSTGTSGNEQFF
TRBV7-9	TRBJ2-5	CASSVPGQIQETQYF
TRBV7-9	TRBJ2-1	CASSGAGGYEQFF
TRBV3-1/TRBV3-2	TRBJ2-7	CASSQDTARVHEQYF
TRBV7-6	TRBJ2-7	CASSGGPGLAGGEQYF
TRBV30	TRBJ1-3	CAWSVRVNRDTIYF
TRBV28	TRBJ2-6	CASSWDSSPNVLTF
TRBV18	TRBJ1-1	CASSLRTLEDTEAFF
TRBV29-1	TRBJ1-2	CSVKTGTDYGYTF
TRBV7-3	TRBJ2-3	CASSRHLTGQDTQYF